This T cell receptor (beta chain) was observed in a study of blood T cell repertoires in COVID-19. At the level of the study: The United States, Italy and Spain were the sources of the acute and convalescent COVID-19 samples. Sources were T cells, B-cell-depleted T cells, or PBMCs; the material itself was cDNA or gDNA.

Original analysis: Estimation of nucleated cell counts was performed using reference gene primer amplification. The repertoire was sequenced with immunoSEQ multiplex PCR; TCRdb's copy has only in-frame clones and lacks some. V, J and clone size are taken as reported in that table, and D and trimming were inferred from the DNA itself. The sample has about 49,000 clones, around 85% seen once; the top ten hold 14%. Trimming cost V 1 base and J 6 bases, with 17 bases left between them. The germline V gene encodes CDR1 SGHRS and CDR2 YFSETQ. The length of the CDR3 is 16 residues. Only a few counts were recorded for this clone.

Sequencing was performed on peripheral blood. V and J are TRBV5-1 and TRBJ2-1; D is perhaps TRBD2 (6 bases). The source of this sequence is a human donor in a cohort sampled during active COVID-19. The CDR3 spells CASSLFSGTEGNEQFF. DNA for the CDR3: TGCGCCAGCAGCTTGTTCTCCGGGACGGAGGGCAATGAGCAGTTCTTC.